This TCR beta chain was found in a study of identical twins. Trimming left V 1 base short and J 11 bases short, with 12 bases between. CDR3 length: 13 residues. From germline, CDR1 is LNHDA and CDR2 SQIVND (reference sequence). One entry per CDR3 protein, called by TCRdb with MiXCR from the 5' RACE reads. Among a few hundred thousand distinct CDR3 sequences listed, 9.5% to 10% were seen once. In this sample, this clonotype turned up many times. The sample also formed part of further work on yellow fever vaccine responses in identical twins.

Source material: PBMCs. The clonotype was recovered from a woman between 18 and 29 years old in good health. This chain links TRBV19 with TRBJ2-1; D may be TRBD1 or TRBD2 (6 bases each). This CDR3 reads CASSIARGTQQFF. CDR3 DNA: TGTGCCAGTAGTATAGCTAGGGGGACTCAGCAGTTCTTC.